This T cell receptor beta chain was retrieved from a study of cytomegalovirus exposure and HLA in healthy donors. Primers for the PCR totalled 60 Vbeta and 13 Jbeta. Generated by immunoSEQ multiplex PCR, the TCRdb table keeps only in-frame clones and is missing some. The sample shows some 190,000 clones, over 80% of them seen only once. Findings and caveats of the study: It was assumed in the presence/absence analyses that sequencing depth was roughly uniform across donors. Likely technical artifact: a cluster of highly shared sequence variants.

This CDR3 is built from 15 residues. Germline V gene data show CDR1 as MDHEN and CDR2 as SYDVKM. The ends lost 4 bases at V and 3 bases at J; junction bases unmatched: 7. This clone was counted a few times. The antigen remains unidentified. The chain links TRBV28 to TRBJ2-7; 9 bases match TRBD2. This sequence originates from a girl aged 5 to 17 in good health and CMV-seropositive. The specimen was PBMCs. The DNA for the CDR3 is TGTGCCAGCAGTTCCGGAGGGACTAGCCACTACGAGCAGTACTTC. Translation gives CASSSGGTSHYEQYF.